The next 24 T cell receptor beta chains were all read from a single sample in a study of kidney transplant recipient with SARS-CoV-2 infection. TCRdb recomputed calls from the reads with MiXCR, one row per CDR3 protein. In the table there are fewer than 250,000 distinct CDR3 sequences, around 28% of which are singletons. The specimen was a blood sample, collected at baseline and on day 111 from a kidney transplant recipient. The source is a male patient in his thirties who had COVID-19 and was a kidney transplant recipient. The T cells may come from the graft donor.

This clonotype appeared a single time. This likely traces to a read error, being one base from a far larger clone. In this CDR3 the conserved last residue, phenylalanine or tryptophan, is missing, so a read error is likely. V usage is TRBV7-2 and J usage is TRBJ1-2; D perhaps matches TRBD1 (6 bases). V shed 3 bases and J shed 8 bases, with 13 bases lying between them. The CDR3 extends over 13 amino acids. From germline, CDR1 is SGHTA and CDR2 FQGNSA. The CDR3 DNA reads as TGTGCCAGCAGCTTGAGGGGGATCGGAGGCTACACCTCC. Translated, it gives CASSLRGIGGYTS.

With respect to this clonotype: A read error is possible here, since a much larger clone lies one base away. This sequence joins TRBV24-1 and TRBJ2-6, with a weak D call TRBD1 (6 bases). The germline V gene encodes CDR1 KGHDR and CDR2 SFDVKD. This CDR3 contains 19 residues. The CDR3 spells CATSDQPTGLSSGVNVLTF. As DNA, the CDR3 is TGTGCCACCAGTGACCAACCGACAGGCCTAAGCTCTGGGGTCAACGTCCTGACTTTC.

This clonotype was counted many times. This sequence joins TRBV19 and TRBJ1-3; no clear D. Germline CDR1 is LNHDA and CDR2 is SQIVND (reference sequence). This CDR3 is built from 11 residues. Trimming stripped 9 bases from V and 4 bases from J, with 7 bases between. CDR3: CASGSGNTIYF. The CDR3 DNA is TGTGCCAGCGGTTCCGGAAACACCATATATTTT.

This clonotype was picked up a small number of times. V usage is TRBV6-1 and J usage is TRBJ2-1; TRBD2 matches at 11 bases. The ends lost 6 bases at V and 6 bases at J; junction bases unmatched: 7. CDR1 and CDR2 from the germline V gene are MNHNS and SASEGT. This CDR3 has 15 residues. For the CDR3, the DNA is TGTGCCAGCAGGTCCGGGACTAGCGGCATCAATGAGCAGTTCTTC. Encoded protein: CASRSGTSGINEQFF.

Note on this clonotype: A much bigger clone sits one base away, suggesting this may be a read error. This chain links TRBV7-2 with TRBJ1-2; possibly TRBD1 for D (5 bases). Trimming shortened V by 5 bases and J by 7 bases, and 26 bases separated the two germline ends. Germline V lookup: CDR1 SGHTA, CDR2 FQGNSA. This CDR3 spans 17 amino acids. The CDR3 region has the DNA TGTGCCAGCAGCGGGAAAGACAGAGACGGAAAGACCTGTGGCTACACCTTC. The encoded protein is CASSGKDRDGKTCGYTF.

Remarks on this clonotype: This sequence may be a read error, since a much larger clone differs from it by one base. The chain is built from TRBV20-1 and TRBJ1-6, with a tentative D call TRBD1 (6 bases). Germline-derived CDR1 and CDR2 are DFQATT and SNEGSKA (reference sequence). There are 16 residues in the CDR3. The CDR3 region has the DNA TGCAATGCTAGTACAGGGTTTGGCTCCTATAATTCACCCCTCCACTTT. Translating it yields CNASTGFGSYNSPLHF.

Regarding this clonotype: A read error may explain this, as a much larger clone is one base away. The chain combines TRBV6-2 or TRBV6-3 with TRBJ2-5, with TRBD2 identical over 8 bases. This CDR3 contains 16 residues. With V trimmed by 4 bases and J by 2 bases, 9 bases remained unmatched. Germline V gene lookup returns CDR1 MNHEY and CDR2 SVGEGT. CDR3 protein: CASSSRPAGEQETQYF. CDR3 DNA: TGTGCCAGCAGTTCCCGACCAGCGGGGGAACAAGAGACCCAGTACTTC.

This clonotype was detected ten times or more. V usage is TRBV25-1 and J usage is TRBJ1-2; D is possibly TRBD1 (6 bases). The germline V and J ends were trimmed by 4 bases and 4 bases, with 22 bases remaining between them. This CDR3 has 17 residues. CDR1 and CDR2 from the germline V gene are MGHDK and SYGVNS. In nucleotides, the CDR3 is TGTGCCAGCAGTGGTTGGACAGAACTGGGAAAGACCTATGGCTACACCTTC. This gives the protein CASSGWTELGKTYGYTF.

Details on this clonotype: A much larger clone lies a single base off, so this may be a read error. The V gene is TRBV24-1, the J gene TRBJ1-2, with a weak D call TRBD1 (6 bases). The germline gives CDR1 KGHDR, CDR2 SFDVKD. CDR3 length: 13 residues. The CDR3 bases are TGTGCCACCAGTGGCATGGACAGCTATAGCTACACCTTC. It yields the protein CATSGMDSYSYTF.

Details on this clonotype: Since a much larger clone is just one base distant, this may be a read error. The V call is TRBV9, the J call TRBJ1-5; no firm D call. Germline V gives CDR1 SGDLS, CDR2 YYNGEE. The CDR3 covers 14 residues. V shed 7 bases and J shed 1 base, with 12 bases lying between them. Here the CDR3 reads CASGRSGSNQPQHF. The CDR3 region has the DNA TGTGCCAGCGGTCGCAGTGGGAGCAATCAGCCCCAGCATTTT. The full variable domain, completed using reference TRBV9 and TRBJ1-5, is DSGVTQTPKHLITATGQRVTLRCSPRSGDLSVYWYQQSLDQGLQFLIQYYNGEERAKGNILERFSAQQFPDLHSELNLSSLELGDSALYFCASGRSGSNQPQHFGDGTRLSIL.

This clonotype was recorded many times. This chain uses TRBV20-1 with TRBJ1-1; unclear D gene. Trimming pared 2 bases from V and 0 bases from J, leaving 16 bases between. CDR1 and CDR2 (germline): DFQATT, SNEGSKA (reference sequence). There are 16 residues in the CDR3. CDR3: CSARRLEDKLNTEAFF. Written as DNA, the CDR3 is TGCAGTGCTAGACGGCTAGAAGACAAGTTGAACACTGAAGCTTTCTTT.

This clonotype showed up just a few times. J is TRBJ2-3 and V is TRBV20-1; D might be TRBD2 (6 bases). Trimming removed 6 bases at V and 4 bases at J, with 14 bases between. In germline, CDR1 is DFQATT, CDR2 SNEGSKA (reference sequence). The CDR3 consists of 13 residues. CDR3 DNA sequence: TGCAGTGCCAGACCGGGAGCTGCAGATACGCAGTATTTT. Translating gives CSARPGAADTQYF.

V is TRBV5-4 and J is TRBJ2-3; 8 bases are shared with TRBD2. Germline lookup yields CDR1 SGHNT and CDR2 YYREEE (reference sequence). This CDR3 is 18 amino acids long. The V gene end was trimmed by 4 bases and the J gene end by 4 bases; junction bases not matched to a gene: 17. CDR3 protein: CASSAQGKRLALPDTQYF. The CDR3 DNA reads TGTGCCAGCAGCGCCCAGGGGAAACGACTAGCGCTCCCAGATACGCAGTATTTT. The complete variable domain, with remaining parts taken from reference TRBV5-4 and TRBJ2-3, reads ETGVTQSPTHLIKTRGQQVTLRCSSQSGHNTVSWYQQALGQGPQFIFQYYREEENGRGNFPPRFSGLQFPNYSSELNVNALELDDSALYLCASSAQGKRLALPDTQYFGPGTRLTVL.

This sequence joins TRBV6-2 or TRBV6-3 and TRBJ2-1, with TRBD2 matching over 9 bases. The junction had 17 bases not matched to a gene; V was cut back by 9 bases and J by 8 bases. Germline V CDR1 and CDR2: MNHEY, SVGEGT. This CDR3 contains 16 residues. DNA for the CDR3: TGTGCCAGTGCTCGTTGGCGGGAGGGATGGTTATATGAGCAGTTCTTC. This sequence encodes CASARWREGWLYEQFF.

This clonotype showed up many times. CDR3 DNA sequence: TGTGCCTGGAGTGTACCGGCGTCGGGTGGGAGAGAAGCTTTCTTT. This encodes CAWSVPASGGREAFF. This chain joins TRBV30 and TRBJ1-1, with D uncertain. The V gene lost 0 bases and the J gene lost 8 bases, with 19 bases spanning the gap. This CDR3 is built from 15 residues. Germline CDR1 reads GTSNPN; CDR2 reads SVGIG (reference sequence).

A note on this clonotype: A much larger clonotype is one base distant, so this may be a read error. The CDR3 region has the DNA TGTGCCGGCAGCCAGTCGGGGCTCGGGGAGACCCAGTACTTC. Translated: CAGSQSGLGETQYF. This sequence joins TRBV7-2 and TRBJ2-5, with D perhaps being TRBD1 or TRBD2 (5 bases each). This CDR3 has 14 amino acids. Germline CDR1 SGHTA, CDR2 FQGNSA.

This clonotype was detected ten times or more. The gene calls are TRBV6-8 and TRBJ2-7; a possible D gene is TRBD2 (6 bases). Trimming stripped 4 bases from V and 6 bases from J, with 19 bases between. The CDR3 runs 15 residues. CDR1 is MNHGY, CDR2 SAAAGT, per germline. This chain's CDR3 is CASSSSNYGTSEQYV. As DNA, the CDR3 is TGTGCCAGCAGTTCGAGTAATTACGGGACTTCCGAGCAGTACGTC.

With regard to this clonotype: This clone may be a read error of a much larger clone one base away. The conserved phenylalanine or tryptophan normally closing the CDR3 is absent here, so this likely arose from a read error. The V gene is TRBV3-1, the J gene TRBJ2-1; possibly TRBD1 for D (7 bases). Looked up from germline, CDR1 is LGHDT and CDR2 is YNNKEL (reference sequence). V lost 10 bases and J 8 bases, leaving 12 bases between the germline ends. CDR3 size: 11 residues. CDR3 loop: CATRGAYEQFS. In nucleotides, the CDR3 is TGTGCCACCAGGGGGGCGTATGAGCAGTTCTCC.

There are many counts of this clonotype. This CDR3 is CASSATLPYGKTYGYTF. In DNA form, the CDR3 reads TGTGCCAGCAGTGCCACTTTGCCTTACGGAAAGACCTATGGCTACACCTTC. The chain carries TRBV6-9 and TRBJ1-2; D is uncertain. The germline V gene encodes CDR1 MNHGY and CDR2 SVAAGI. Trimming removed 5 bases at V and 4 bases at J, with 23 bases between. The CDR3 loop spans 17 amino acids.

The chain uses TRBV20-1 and TRBJ2-5; 13 nucleotides agree with TRBD2. Germline V gene sequence: CDR1 DFQATT, CDR2 SNEGSKA (reference sequence). V lost 2 bases to trimming and J lost 4 bases; unmatched junction nucleotides: 7. This CDR3 is 16 amino acids long. CDR3: CSARPPTSGRPETQYF. As DNA, the CDR3 is TGCAGTGCTAGACCCCCGACTAGCGGGAGGCCAGAGACCCAGTACTTC.

This clonotype was counted many times. The chain is built from TRBV6-5 and TRBJ1-5; 7 bases line up with TRBD1. Germline V CDR1 and CDR2: MNHEY, SVGAGI. V gave up 6 bases and J gave up 1 base; unmatched junction bases: 3. The CDR3 loop spans 14 amino acids. This chain's CDR3 is CASRSGGSNQPQHF. The CDR3 DNA follows: TGTGCCAGCAGATCAGGGGGGAGCAATCAGCCCCAGCATTTT.

Turning to this clonotype: A read error may explain this, as a much larger clone is one base away. This chain joins TRBV3-1 and TRBJ2-5; D is uncertain. The CDR3 is made up of 17 amino acids. Germline V lookup: CDR1 LGHDT, CDR2 YNNKEL (reference sequence). This CDR3 reads CAGSRGYPISFSETQYF. CDR3 DNA sequence: TGTGCCGGCAGCCGAGGATATCCCATTTCTTTCTCTGAGACCCAGTACTTC.

This clonotype was observed many times. The chain combines TRBV6-8 with TRBJ1-2; D is uncertain. Trimming took off 5 bases at V and 4 bases at J, with 23 bases between the two ends. Germline CDR1 and CDR2: MNHGY and SAAAGT. The CDR3 is 17 amino acids. CDR3: CASSENRRSRKTYGYTF. In DNA form, the CDR3 reads TGTGCCAGCAGTGAAAACAGACGCTCTAGAAAGACCTATGGCTACACCTTC.

As concerns this clonotype: A single base separates this from a much larger clone, so it may be a read error. J is TRBJ2-3 and V is TRBV28; D is undetermined. The J call may be mistaken, given a closer DNA end match to TRBJ2-7. In germline, CDR1 is MDHEN, CDR2 SYDVKM. CDR3 length equals 16 residues. The CDR3 protein is CTSSLFSAGPPYEQYF. The CDR3 nucleotides read TGTACCAGCAGTTTATTTTCTGCTGGGCCTCCCTACGAGCAGTACTTC.